These T cell receptor beta chains were read from a single sample in a study of vaccination and CD4 T cells after COVID-19. From the PCR reads, TCRdb called clonotypes with MiXCR, one entry per CDR3 protein. The data contain approximately 20,000 distinct CDR3 sequences, about 45% of them seen just once; the ten biggest clones take up over 3.5%. These receptors' targets are unknown. Sequencing was carried out using CD4+ T cells from blood, cultured in vitro. All receptors come from a human donor who had recovered from COVID-19. The CDR3 runs from the conserved cysteine through the conserved F or W. Fields, in order: J gene, D gene, V gene, clone size, CDR3 protein, CDR3 DNA. A D gene is named only where the DNA matches it firmly. Size values are once, few and many counts, or a class for expanded clones, and some rows have none.

>TRBJ2-5|TRBD1|TRBV6-1|few
CASNTLGQPFQETQYF
TGTGCCAGCAACACCCTGGGACAGCCCTTCCAAGAGACCCAGTACTTC
>TRBJ2-7|TRBD1|TRBV6-1|-
CAIRQGASYEQYF
TGTGCCATAAGACAGGGGGCATCCTACGAGCAGTACTTC
>TRBJ2-2|TRBD2|TRBV30|-
CAWRATSGGSGELFF
TGTGCCTGGAGGGCCACTAGCGGGGGTTCCGGGGAGCTGTTTTTT
>TRBJ2-3|-|TRBV20-1|-
CSARRLTDTQYF
TGCAGTGCTAGACGGTTGACAGATACGCAGTATTTT
>TRBJ1-1|-|TRBV30|few
CAFDRMGTEAFF
TGTGCCTTCGACAGGATGGGCACTGAAGCTTTCTTT
>TRBJ1-2|TRBD1|TRBV19|-
CASTFGQGWGYTF
TGTGCCAGTACTTTCGGACAGGGTTGGGGCTACACCTTC
>TRBJ1-5|-|TRBV15|-
CATSRDRNLARQKYSNQPQHF
TGTGCCACCAGCAGAGATCGGAACCTGGCCAGGCAAAAATATAGCAATCAGCCCCAGCATTTT
>TRBJ1-1|-|TRBV11-1|-
CASSFRQVGRAFF
TGTGCCAGCAGCTTCCGACAGGTGGGGAGAGCTTTCTTT
>TRBJ2-5|-|TRBV10-3|-
CAISEKFGTQETQYF
TGTGCCATCAGTGAAAAGTTCGGCACCCAAGAGACCCAGTACTTC
>TRBJ1-2|-|TRBV2|few
CASSGERQQNYGYTF
TGTGCCAGCAGTGGGGAGAGACAGCAAAACTATGGCTACACCTTC
>TRBJ1-1|-|TRBV11-3|-
CASSLDLDTRAFF
TGTGCCAGCAGCTTAGACCTGGACACCAGGGCTTTCTTT
>TRBJ1-1|TRBD1|TRBV30|-
CAWTTKGTGALNTEAFF
TGTGCCTGGACCACCAAGGGGACAGGGGCCTTGAACACTGAAGCTTTCTTT
>TRBJ1-4|TRBD1|TRBV20-1|-
CSARESSGQGYEKLFF
TGCAGTGCTAGGGAGTCTTCCGGACAGGGTTATGAAAAACTGTTTTTT
>TRBJ2-7|-|TRBV20-1|-
CSVTPGHAYEQYF
TGCAGTGTTACTCCGGGACACGCCTACGAGCAGTACTTC
>TRBJ1-2|-|TRBV11-2|-
CASSEGDYGYTF
TGTGCCAGTTCCGAGGGGGACTATGGCTACACCTTC
>TRBJ2-7|-|TRBV27|-
CASSLAGLSFEQYF
TGTGCCAGCAGTTTAGCGGGGCTTTCGTTCGAGCAGTACTTC
>TRBJ2-5|-|TRBV20-1|-
CSATHVLGQETQYF
TGCAGTGCTACCCACGTGTTGGGACAAGAGACCCAGTACTTC
>TRBJ1-6|-|TRBV9|-
CASSGDSFYNSPLHF
TGTGCCAGCAGCGGTGATTCGTTCTATAATTCACCCCTCCACTTT
>TRBJ1-5|-|TRBV7-9|medium-sized
CASSFDGVGNQPQHF
TGTGCCAGCAGCTTCGACGGAGTGGGCAATCAGCCCCAGCATTTT
>TRBJ1-2|-|TRBV20-1|-
CSARDGYTF
TGCAGTGCCCGGGATGGCTACACCTTC
>TRBJ2-5|-|TRBV20-1|-
CSARDQRLQETQYF
TGCAGTGCTAGAGATCAACGGCTCCAAGAGACCCAGTACTTC
>TRBJ2-7|TRBD2|TRBV19|few
CASRDGLAGVEQYF
TGTGCCAGTAGAGACGGACTAGCGGGAGTCGAGCAGTACTTC
>TRBJ2-1|-|TRBV21-1|-
CASSKLAKTGGSYNEQFF
TGTGCCAGCAGCAAACTCGCAAAAACAGGGGGCTCCTACAATGAGCAGTTCTTC
>TRBJ1-2|-|TRBV10-3|few
CAISESPARYTF
TGTGCCATCAGTGAGTCCCCCGCGCGCTACACCTTC
>TRBJ1-6|TRBD1|TRBV6-1|few
CASSEYRGWNSPLHF
TGTGCCAGCAGTGAATACAGGGGATGGAATTCACCCCTCCACTTT
>TRBJ1-2|-|TRBV7-2|-
CASSASPGRYGYTF
TGTGCCAGCAGCGCGAGCCCGGGACGCTATGGCTACACCTTC
>TRBJ2-3|-|TRBV7-8|few
CASSLALGTRVTDTQYF
TGTGCCAGCAGCTTAGCATTAGGAACTAGGGTGACAGATACGCAGTATTTT
>TRBJ1-5|-|TRBV5-4|few
CASSLGTGDNQPQHF
TGTGCCAGCAGCTTAGGCACAGGCGACAATCAGCCCCAGCATTTT
>TRBJ2-2|-|TRBV2|medium-sized
CASSEGGTGELFF
TGTGCCAGCAGTGAAGGCGGGACCGGGGAGCTGTTTTTT
>TRBJ2-1|-|TRBV2|-
CASSWGRAGDEQFF
TGTGCCAGCAGTTGGGGGCGCGCCGGGGATGAGCAGTTCTTC
>TRBJ1-6|-|TRBV7-2|-
CASSERQAHNSPLHF
TGTGCCAGCAGCGAAAGACAGGCCCATAATTCACCCCTCCACTTT
>TRBJ1-1|-|TRBV12-3/TRBV12-4|-
CASSLTMNTEAFF
TGTGCCAGCAGTTTGACAATGAACACTGAAGCTTTCTTT
>TRBJ2-2|-|TRBV28|-
CASIHRPGTGELFF
TGTGCCAGCATTCACAGGCCGGGCACCGGGGAGCTGTTTTTT
>TRBJ2-1|TRBD2|TRBV15|-
CATSRRGDYYNEQFF
TGTGCCACCAGCAGGCGGGGGGACTACTACAATGAGCAGTTCTTC
>TRBJ1-5|-|TRBV7-8|-
CASSLVSPGSPSYQPQHF
TGTGCCAGCAGCTTAGTCTCTCCCGGGTCCCCTTCGTATCAGCCCCAGCATTTT
>TRBJ1-1|-|TRBV7-2|few
CASSFRETEAFF
TGTGCCAGCAGCTTTAGGGAGACTGAAGCTTTCTTT
>TRBJ2-1|TRBD2|TRBV20-1|few
CSARALGLAGRGSHEQFF
TGCAGTGCTAGAGCTCTGGGACTAGCGGGGAGGGGGTCCCATGAGCAGTTCTTC
>TRBJ2-1|-|TRBV24-1|-
CASSEATSSYNEQFF
TGTGCCAGCAGTGAAGCGACGAGCTCCTACAATGAGCAGTTCTTC
>TRBJ2-5|TRBD1|TRBV27|-
CASSPRDRGRETQYF
TGTGCCAGCAGCCCCCGGGACAGGGGTCGAGAGACCCAGTACTTC
>TRBJ2-3|TRBD1|TRBV25-1|-
CASSVRSGTGTQYF
TGTGCCAGCAGTGTCCGATCCGGGACAGGTACGCAGTATTTT
>TRBJ2-7|TRBD2|TRBV7-9|-
CASTQTGREGAEQYF
TGTGCCAGCACCCAGACGGGACGGGAGGGCGCCGAGCAGTACTTC
>TRBJ2-1|-|TRBV6-4|-
CASSEEVGTYNEQFF
TGTGCCAGCAGTGAAGAGGTGGGGACCTACAATGAGCAGTTCTTC
>TRBJ2-5|-|TRBV14|few
CASSQDRWREETQYF
TGTGCCAGCAGCCAAGATCGGTGGAGGGAAGAGACCCAGTACTTC
>TRBJ1-1|-|TRBV2|-
CASRREGTEAFF
TGTGCCAGCAGGAGAGAGGGCACTGAAGCTTTCTTT
>TRBJ1-6|TRBD1|TRBV19|few
CASSLDRGNSPLHF
TGTGCCAGTAGTCTCGACAGGGGTAATTCACCCCTCCACTTT
>TRBJ2-3|TRBD1|TRBV6-5|-
CASSYDGQGADTQYF
TGTGCCAGCAGTTACGACGGACAGGGGGCAGATACGCAGTATTTT
>TRBJ2-5|-|TRBV15|-
CATSRAPGETQYF
TGTGCCACCAGCAGAGCCCCTGGGGAGACCCAGTACTTC
>TRBJ2-5|-|TRBV20-1|-
CSARDPTSEGETQYF
TGCAGTGCTAGAGACCCGACTAGTGAGGGAGAGACCCAGTACTTC
>TRBJ2-1|TRBD2|TRBV20-1|few
CSAGLVDNEQFF
TGCAGTGCTGGACTAGTGGACAATGAGCAGTTCTTC
>TRBJ2-5|TRBD2|TRBV6-1|-
CASSEGLAGGKSGTQYF
TGTGCCAGCAGTGAAGGGCTAGCGGGGGGGAAATCGGGGACCCAGTACTTC
>TRBJ2-4|-|TRBV23-1|-
CASSQSKGFQNLKNIQYF
TGCGCCAGCAGTCAATCGAAGGGGTTCCAAAACCTCAAAAACATTCAGTACTTC
>TRBJ2-7|-|TRBV20-1|-
CSARKGGSSYEQYF
TGCAGTGCTAGAAAGGGGGGGAGCTCCTACGAGCAGTACTTC
>TRBJ1-5|TRBD1|TRBV20-1|medium-sized
CSAGTGGNQPQHF
TGCAGTGCTGGGACAGGGGGCAATCAGCCCCAGCATTTT
>TRBJ1-6|-|TRBV6-5|-
CASSYSMTGVIHPSTWFHF
TGTGCCAGCAGTTACTCTATGACAGGAGTAATTCACCCCTCCACTTGGTTCCACTTT
>TRBJ1-6|TRBD1|TRBV19|few
CASSIDLSGQGHSPLHF
TGTGCCAGTAGTATAGATCTTTCGGGACAGGGCCACTCACCCCTCCACTTT
>TRBJ2-3|TRBD1|TRBV10-1|-
CASSGDRVDTQYF
TGCGCCAGCAGTGGGGACAGGGTCGATACGCAGTATTTT
>TRBJ1-5|-|TRBV10-2|few
CASSLLEQPQHF
TGCGCCAGCAGTCTCCTTGAACAGCCCCAGCATTTT
>TRBJ1-2|TRBD1|TRBV11-2|-
CASSGVRDRLYGYTF
TGTGCCAGCAGCGGGGTCCGGGACAGACTATATGGCTACACCTTC
>TRBJ1-1|-|TRBV6-1|few
CASHETGNTEAFF
TGTGCCAGCCACGAAACAGGGAACACTGAAGCTTTCTTT
>TRBJ1-2|TRBD1|TRBV6-1|few
CASRPLRGRIYGYTF
TGTGCCAGCAGACCCCTCAGGGGGCGCATATATGGCTACACCTTC